This T cell receptor beta chain was identified during a study of T-cell reconstitution after alpha-beta-depleted transplantation in children (dated by TCRdb to the mid-2010s). About the full investigation: The study quantitatively tracked T-cell immune reconstitution after TCRalphabeta/CD19-depleted allogeneic hematopoietic cell transplantation in children using TCR repertoire profiling. Findings and caveats that apply to the study as a whole: Hyperexpanded clone frequencies declined over subsequent months; after one year, T-cell counts and TCRbeta diversity were mostly attributed to newly produced T cells. In some patients, the high TCRbeta diversity seen at day 60 was put down to recipient T cells and intrathymic progenitors that had survived conditioning. The apparently early alphabetaT-cell count recovery about two months after transplant was reportedly dependent on only several hundred rapidly expanded clones derived from non-depleted graft cells.

Library preparation employed PCR. The reads were generated on an Illumina HiSeq 2500. TCR library preparation used molecular barcoding, with unique molecular identifiers applied to normalize quantification of the TCRbeta repertoire. TCRdb applied fastp at Q25 and MiXCR to the public reads, then kept only in-frame beta chains. When rows share a CDR3 protein, they turn into one entry using the most common DNA and genes. This sample comprises around 580,000 distinct CDR3 sequences, over 25% of them detected only once. About 35% of the sample lies in the top ten. The sample's treatment or condition label is to be understood as: allogeneic hematopoietic cell transplantation with graft depleted of TCRalphabeta T cells and CD19 B cells. The transplant recipients were children given TCRalphabeta/CD19-depleted allogeneic hematopoietic cell grafts. Details on this clonotype: Its cognate antigen has yet to be identified. No much larger clone is present one base from it, and per-base qualities are unavailable.

Including the terminal cysteine and phenylalanine, the CDR3 comprises 13 residues. The sequence is cut down to CDR3 DNA, 39 bases in frame from base 1. Here V drops 6 bases and J drops 10 bases, and the junction holds 3 bases not matched to any gene. The sequencing here drew on PBMCs, taken before TCRalphabeta/CD19-depleted stem cell transplant. Rearrangement joined TRBV12-3 or TRBV12-4 to TRBJ2-1, with TRBD2 matching 13 junction bases. The source is a boy under two years old with Wiskott-Aldrich syndrome, due to receive a stem cell transplant. The base sequence is TGTGCCAGCAGGGAGACTAGCGGGAGGGAGCAGTTCTTC. Its product reads: CASRETSGREQFF.